This T cell receptor (beta chain) originates from a study of CD8 T cells in ankylosing spondylitis. In making TCR beta libraries, quantitative 5'-RACE with molecular barcodes was used. From the 5' RACE reads, TCRdb called clonotypes with MiXCR, one entry per CDR3 protein. The table has roughly 250,000 distinct CDR3 sequences, 8% to 11% seen once; the top ten hold 2.6%. The CDR3 totals 14 residues. J lost 6 bases, V lost 0 bases, and 5 bases had no gene match. CDR1 is SGHRS, CDR2 YFSETQ, per germline. Ten or more counts support this clonotype. Its antigen remains unidentified. Study results and limitations: Earlier studies detected some motif variants in reactive arthritis synovial fluid and blood. Disease-linked clones proved CD8+ and comparatively uncommon in peripheral blood. According to the report, clones linked to the disease were significantly enriched in matched synovial fluid samples taken from ankylosing spondylitis patients.

The V and J genes are TRBV5-1 and TRBJ2-7; the match to TRBD1 covers 8 bases. This TCR derives from a male donor with ankylosing spondylitis or in good health (not recorded which). The material sequenced was blood, either unsorted or a sorted T cell fraction (not recorded which). As DNA, the CDR3 is TGCGCCAGCAGCTTGGGGGACAGGAATGCCGAGCAGTACTTC. It translates to CASSLGDRNAEQYF.